This T cell receptor (beta chain) stems from a study of spatial heterogeneity in lung cancer. Study results and limitations: Expanded intratumoral alpha and beta TCR counts tracked tumor mutation counts.

The time point: sample taken at primary tumor resection. Per germline, CDR1 SGHTA and CDR2 FQGNSA. V dropped 1 base and J dropped 3; count of bases not matched to a gene: 2. The CDR3 contains 14 residues. As concerns this clonotype: Its specificity is unknown.

MiXCR, applied by TCRdb to the 5' RACE reads, yields one record per CDR3 protein. The sample has fewer than 6,000 distinct CDR3 sequences; 26% are singletons. The sequences come from lung tumor tissue, collected at surgery. The J gene is TRBJ2-7, the V gene TRBV7-2; 8 bases align to TRBD2. The clonotype originates from a male donor with early-stage non-small cell lung cancer. Here the CDR3 DNA reads TGTGCCAGCAGCTTAGGGGGGACTAGCTACGAGCAGTACTTC. This translates into CASSLGGTSYEQYF.